The clone carrying this T cell receptor (beta chain) showed up just once. Antigen unknown. This sample is part of a study of a mutant IDH1 vaccine in newly diagnosed glioma. On the study more broadly: Treated patients, averaging 40.4 years, were around 62% male and approximately 38% female.

Assay: immunoSEQ multiplex PCR; the TCRdb copy retains only in-frame clones and omits some. The sample contains around 40,000 clones, about four fifths of which appear only once. Time point in this sample: week 23, last vaccination. Topical imiquimod was applied with each vaccine dose, which held 300 ug of mutant IDH1 20-mer peptide. Every donor had a new WHO grade 3 or 4 astrocytoma that was IDH1-mutant, with loss of nuclear ATRX. The CDR3 length is 15 residues. CDR1 MNHEY and CDR2 SVGAGI come from the germline V gene. Trimming pared 5 bases from V and 7 bases from J, leaving 17 bases between. Regarding the study as a whole: Pseudoprogression showed no apparent link to changes in top peripheral T cell clonotypes.

The genes are TRBV6-5 and TRBJ1-4; D gene unclear. This clonotype originated in a woman under 30 with glioma. Some clones in this sample may be carry-over from other donors' samples. The sequencing used PBMCs, collected from a glioma patient whose treatment included an IDH1 peptide vaccine. The CDR3 DNA reads as TGTGCCAGCAGTACAACGGCCGGAGCGGGTGAAAAACTGTTTTTT. This gives the protein CASSTTAGAGEKLFF.